This paragraph covers one T cell receptor (beta chain) sequence. Its cognate antigen is unknown. This sample was included in a study of blood T cells in healthy people across ages. Trimming left V 2 bases short and J 11 bases short, with 18 bases between. Germline V CDR1 and CDR2: SGHTA, FQGNSA. The CDR3 is 14 residues long. Using a J-beta primer mix together with a sample-barcoded 5' primer, a second PCR was run for roughly 6 to 12 cycles. TCRdb fed the 5' RACE reads into MiXCR, producing one record per CDR3 protein. The data hold over a million distinct CDR3 sequences, with approximately 39% observed a single time. Whole-study results and caveats: Naive CD4+ cells and diversity were both higher in long-lived donors than in aged donors.

V usage is TRBV7-2 and J usage is TRBJ2-5; D might be TRBD2 (6 bases). The sequence was obtained from a woman younger than 30 in good health. Sequences were obtained from blood. CDR3 in amino acids: CASSLTRGGNEQYF. CDR3 sequence (DNA): TGTGCCAGCAGCTTAACTAGGGGCGGGAATGAGCAGTACTTC.